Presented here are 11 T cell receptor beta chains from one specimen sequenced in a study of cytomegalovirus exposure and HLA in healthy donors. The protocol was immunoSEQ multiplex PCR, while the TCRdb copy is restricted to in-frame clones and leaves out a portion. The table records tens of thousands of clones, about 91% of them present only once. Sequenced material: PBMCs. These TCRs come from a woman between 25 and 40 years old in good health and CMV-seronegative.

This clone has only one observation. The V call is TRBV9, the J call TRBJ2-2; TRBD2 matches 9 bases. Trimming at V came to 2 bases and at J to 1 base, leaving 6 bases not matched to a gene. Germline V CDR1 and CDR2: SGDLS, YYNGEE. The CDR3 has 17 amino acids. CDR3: CASSVGTSPGNTGELFF. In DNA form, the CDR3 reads TGTGCCAGCAGCGTCGGGACTAGCCCAGGGAACACCGGGGAGCTGTTTTTT.

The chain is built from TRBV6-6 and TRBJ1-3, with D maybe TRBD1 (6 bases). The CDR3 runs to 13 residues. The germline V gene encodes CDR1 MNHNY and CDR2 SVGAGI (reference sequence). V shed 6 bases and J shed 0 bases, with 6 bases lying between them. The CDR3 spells CASRDSSGNTIYF. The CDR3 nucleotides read TGTGCCAGCAGGGACAGCTCTGGAAACACCATATATTTT.

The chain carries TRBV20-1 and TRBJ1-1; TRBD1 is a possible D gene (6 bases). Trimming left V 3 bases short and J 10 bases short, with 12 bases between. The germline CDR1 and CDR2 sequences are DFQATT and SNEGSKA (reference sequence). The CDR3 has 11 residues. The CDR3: CSASGGRGAFF. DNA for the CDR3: TGCAGTGCTAGTGGGGGCAGGGGAGCTTTCTTT.

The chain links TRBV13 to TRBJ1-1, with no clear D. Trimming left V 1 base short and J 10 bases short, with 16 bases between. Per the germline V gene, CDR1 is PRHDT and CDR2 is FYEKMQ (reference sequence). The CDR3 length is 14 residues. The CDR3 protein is CASSLEGRVEAAFF. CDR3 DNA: TGTGCCAGCAGCTTAGAGGGTAGGGTGGAGGCAGCTTTCTTT. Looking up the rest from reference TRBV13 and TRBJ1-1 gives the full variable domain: AAGVIQSPRHLIKEKRETATLKCYPIPRHDTVYWYQQGPGQDPQFLISFYEKMQSDKGSIPDRFSAQQFSDYHSELNMSSLELGDSALYFCASSLEGRVEAAFFGQGTRLTVV.

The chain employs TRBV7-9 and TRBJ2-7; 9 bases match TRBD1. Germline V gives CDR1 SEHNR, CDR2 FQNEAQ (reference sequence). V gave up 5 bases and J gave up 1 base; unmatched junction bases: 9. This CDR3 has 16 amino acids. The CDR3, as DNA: TGTGCCAGCAGCGGGTCCCGGGACAGGGATTCCTACGAGCAGTACTTC. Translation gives CASSGSRDRDSYEQYF.

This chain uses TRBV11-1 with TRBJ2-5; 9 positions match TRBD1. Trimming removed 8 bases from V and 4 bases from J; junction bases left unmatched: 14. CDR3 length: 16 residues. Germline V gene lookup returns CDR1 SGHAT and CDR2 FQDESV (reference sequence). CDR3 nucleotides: TGTGCCAGCCGAAAAACTCGGGACAGGGTTGGAGAGACCCAGTACTTC. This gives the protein CASRKTRDRVGETQYF.

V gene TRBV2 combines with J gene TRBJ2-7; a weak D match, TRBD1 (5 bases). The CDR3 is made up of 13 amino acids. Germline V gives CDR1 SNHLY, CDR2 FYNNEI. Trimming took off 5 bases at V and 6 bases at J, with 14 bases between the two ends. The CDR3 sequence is CASSPRAGAEQYF. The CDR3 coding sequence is TGTGCCAGCAGTCCCCGGGCTGGGGCCGAGCAGTACTTC.

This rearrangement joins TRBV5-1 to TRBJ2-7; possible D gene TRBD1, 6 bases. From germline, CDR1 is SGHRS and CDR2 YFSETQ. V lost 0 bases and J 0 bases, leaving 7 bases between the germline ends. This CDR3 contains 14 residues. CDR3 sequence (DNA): TGCGCCAGCAGCTTGGGCAGGGGCTCCTACGAGCAGTACTTC. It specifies CASSLGRGSYEQYF.

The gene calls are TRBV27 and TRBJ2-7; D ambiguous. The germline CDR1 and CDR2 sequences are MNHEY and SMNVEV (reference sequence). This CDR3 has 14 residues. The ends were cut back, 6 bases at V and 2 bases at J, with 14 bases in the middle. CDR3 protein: CASRRLGTTYEQYF. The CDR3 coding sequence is TGTGCCAGCAGACGATTGGGCACCACCTACGAGCAGTACTTC.

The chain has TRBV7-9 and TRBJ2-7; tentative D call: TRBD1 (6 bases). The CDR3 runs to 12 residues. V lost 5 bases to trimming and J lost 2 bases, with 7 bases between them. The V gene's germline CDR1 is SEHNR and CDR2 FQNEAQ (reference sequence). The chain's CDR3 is CASSGDTYEQYF. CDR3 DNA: TGTGCCAGCAGCGGGGACACCTACGAGCAGTACTTC.

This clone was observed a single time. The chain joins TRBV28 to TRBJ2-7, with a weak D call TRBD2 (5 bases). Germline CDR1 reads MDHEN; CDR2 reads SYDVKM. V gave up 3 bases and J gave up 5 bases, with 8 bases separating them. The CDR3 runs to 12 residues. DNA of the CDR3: TGTGCCAGCAGTTTCGGGCGGGACGAGCAGTACTTC. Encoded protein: CASSFGRDEQYF.